This T cell receptor beta chain was sequenced in a study of technical replicates of blood from a few donors. Sequencing used immunoSEQ multiplex PCR; TCRdb keeps in-frame clones, though not all of them. Here the sample spans under 95,000 clones, 90% to 95% being singletons. The material sequenced was T cells isolated from PBMCs. This receptor was obtained from a human donor in good health.

The CDR3 is CASSPSRTGVHEQYF. Written as DNA, the CDR3 is TGTGCCAGCAGCCCCAGTCGGACAGGGGTACACGAGCAGTACTTC. This rearrangement joins TRBV14 to TRBJ2-7; 9 bases are shared with TRBD1. The germline CDR1 and CDR2 sequences are SGHDN and FVKESK. V gave up 4 bases and J gave up 5 bases; unmatched junction bases: 9. The length of the CDR3 is 15 residues. Supplemented by reference TRBV14 and TRBJ2-7, the full variable domain reads EAGVTQFPSHSVIEKGQTVTLRCDPISGHDNLYWYRRVMGKEIKFLLHFVKESKQDESGMPNNRFLAERTGGTYSTLKVQPAELEDSGVYFCASSPSRTGVHEQYFGPGTRLTVT.